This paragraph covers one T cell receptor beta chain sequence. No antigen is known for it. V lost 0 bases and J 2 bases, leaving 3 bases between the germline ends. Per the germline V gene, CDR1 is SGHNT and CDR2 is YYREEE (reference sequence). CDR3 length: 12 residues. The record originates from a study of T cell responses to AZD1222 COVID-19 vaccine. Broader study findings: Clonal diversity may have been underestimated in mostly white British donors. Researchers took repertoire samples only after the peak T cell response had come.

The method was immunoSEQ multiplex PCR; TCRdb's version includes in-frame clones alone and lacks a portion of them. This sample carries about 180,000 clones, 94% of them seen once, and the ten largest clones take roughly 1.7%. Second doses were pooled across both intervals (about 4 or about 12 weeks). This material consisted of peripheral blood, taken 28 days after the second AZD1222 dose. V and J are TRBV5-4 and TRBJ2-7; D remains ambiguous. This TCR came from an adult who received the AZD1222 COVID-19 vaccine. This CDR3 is CASSLDAYEQYF. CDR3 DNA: TGTGCCAGCAGCTTGGATGCCTACGAGCAGTACTTC.